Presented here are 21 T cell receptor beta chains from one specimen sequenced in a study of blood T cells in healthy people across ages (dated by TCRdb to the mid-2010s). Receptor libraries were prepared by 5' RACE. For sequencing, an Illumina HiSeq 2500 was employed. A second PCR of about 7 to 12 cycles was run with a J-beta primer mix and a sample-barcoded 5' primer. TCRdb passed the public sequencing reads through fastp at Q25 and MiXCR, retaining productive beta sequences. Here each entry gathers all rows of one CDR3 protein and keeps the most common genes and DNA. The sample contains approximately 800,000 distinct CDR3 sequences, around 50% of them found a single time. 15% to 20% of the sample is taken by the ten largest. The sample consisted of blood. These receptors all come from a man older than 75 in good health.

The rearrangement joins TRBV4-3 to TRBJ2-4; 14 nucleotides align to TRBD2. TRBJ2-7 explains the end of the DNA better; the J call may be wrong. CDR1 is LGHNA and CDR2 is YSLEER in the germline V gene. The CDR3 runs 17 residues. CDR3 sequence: CASSQTGTSGSTNEQYF. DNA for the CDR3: TGCGCCAGCAGCCAAACAGGGACTAGCGGGAGTACCAACGAGCAGTACTTC.

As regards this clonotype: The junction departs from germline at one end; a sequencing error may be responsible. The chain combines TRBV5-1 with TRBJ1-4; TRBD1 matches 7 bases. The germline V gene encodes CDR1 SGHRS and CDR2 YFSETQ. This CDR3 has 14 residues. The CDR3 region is CASSAGQRVEKPFF. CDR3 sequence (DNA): TGCGCCAGCAGCGCGGGACAGCGGGTTGAAAAACCGTTTTTT.

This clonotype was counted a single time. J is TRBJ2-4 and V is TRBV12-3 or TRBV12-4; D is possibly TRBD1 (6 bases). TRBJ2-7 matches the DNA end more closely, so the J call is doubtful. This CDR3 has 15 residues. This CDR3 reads CASSQGTGRFYEQYF. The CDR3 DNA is TGTGCCAGCAGTCAAGGTACAGGGCGGTTCTACGAGCAGTACTTC.

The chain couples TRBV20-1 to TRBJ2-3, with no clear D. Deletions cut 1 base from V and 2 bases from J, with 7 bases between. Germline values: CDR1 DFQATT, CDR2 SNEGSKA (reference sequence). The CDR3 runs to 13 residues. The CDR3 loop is CSARGGFTDTQYF. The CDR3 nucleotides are TGCAGTGCTAGAGGAGGTTTCACAGATACGCAGTATTTT.

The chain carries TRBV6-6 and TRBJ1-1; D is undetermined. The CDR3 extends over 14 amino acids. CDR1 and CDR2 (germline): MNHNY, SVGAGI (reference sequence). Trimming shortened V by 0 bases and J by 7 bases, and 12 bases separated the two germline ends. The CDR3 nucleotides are TGTGCCAGCAGTTACTCGAAGTCGACTAATGAAGCTTTCTTT. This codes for CASSYSKSTNEAFF.

The chain's CDR3 is CASSYVRGHEQFF. CDR3 sequence (DNA): TGTGCCAGCAGTTACGTCAGGGGGCATGAGCAGTTCTTC. The V and J genes are TRBV6-5 and TRBJ2-1; TRBD1 matches 8 bases. The CDR3 extends over 13 amino acids. CDR1 and CDR2 (germline): MNHEY, SVGAGI. V lost 2 bases, J lost 8 bases, and 2 bases stayed unmatched.

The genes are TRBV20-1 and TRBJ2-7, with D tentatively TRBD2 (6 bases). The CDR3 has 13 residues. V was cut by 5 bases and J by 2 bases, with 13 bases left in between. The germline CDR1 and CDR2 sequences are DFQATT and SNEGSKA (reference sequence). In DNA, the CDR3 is TGCAGTGCTCTGGGGGGAGGAGCCTACGAGCAGTACTTC. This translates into CSALGGGAYEQYF.

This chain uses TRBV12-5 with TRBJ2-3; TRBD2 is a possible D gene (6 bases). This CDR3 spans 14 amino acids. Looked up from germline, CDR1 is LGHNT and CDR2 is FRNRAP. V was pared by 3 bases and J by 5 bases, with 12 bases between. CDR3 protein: CASGLQWGEDTQYF. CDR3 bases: TGTGCTAGTGGTTTACAGTGGGGGGAAGATACGCAGTATTTT.

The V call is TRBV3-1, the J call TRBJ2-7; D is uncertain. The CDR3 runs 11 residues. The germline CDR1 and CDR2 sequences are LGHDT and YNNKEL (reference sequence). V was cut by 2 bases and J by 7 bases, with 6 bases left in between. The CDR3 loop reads CASSQRKEQYF. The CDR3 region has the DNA TGTGCCAGCAGCCAACGGAAAGAGCAGTACTTC.

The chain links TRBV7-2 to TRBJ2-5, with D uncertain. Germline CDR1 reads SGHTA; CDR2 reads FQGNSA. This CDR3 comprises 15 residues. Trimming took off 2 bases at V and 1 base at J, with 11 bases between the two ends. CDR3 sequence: CASSLMLGIQETQYF. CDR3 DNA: TGTGCCAGCAGCTTAATGTTGGGAATCCAAGAGACCCAGTACTTC.

The chain's CDR3 is CASSTPTGIQFF. The CDR3 nucleotides are TGTGCCAGCAGCACCCCGACCGGGATCCAGTTCTTC. The chain recombines TRBV11-2 with TRBJ2-1; the D gene is possibly TRBD2 (5 bases). The CDR3 is made up of 12 amino acids. Trimming left V 5 bases short and J 13 bases short, with 15 bases between. From germline, CDR1 is SGHAT and CDR2 FQNNGV. Full variable domain (remainder filled in from reference TRBV11-2 and TRBJ2-1): EAGVAQSPRYKIIEKRQSVAFWCNPISGHATLYWYQQILGQGPKLLIQFQNNGVVDDSQLPKDRFSAERLKGVDSTLKIQPAKLEDSAVYLCASSTPTGIQFFGPGTRLTVL.

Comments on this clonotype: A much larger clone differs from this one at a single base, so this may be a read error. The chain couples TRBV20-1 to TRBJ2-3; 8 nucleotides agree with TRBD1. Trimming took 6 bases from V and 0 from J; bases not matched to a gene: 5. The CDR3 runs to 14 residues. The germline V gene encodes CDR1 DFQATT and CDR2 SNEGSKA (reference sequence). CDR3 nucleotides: TGCAGTGCGTACAGACAGGGGAGCACAGATACGCAGTATTTT. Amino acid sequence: CSAYRQGSTDTQYF.

CDR3 sequence: CASSHSDRGNYEQYF. CDR3 bases: TGTGCCAGCAGCCACTCGGACAGGGGGAACTACGAGCAGTACTTC. This chain connects TRBV4-2 to TRBJ2-7, with 10 bases identical to TRBD1. The length of the CDR3 is 15 residues. Looked up from germline, CDR1 is LGHNA and CDR2 is YNFKEQ. The J segment lost 3 bases and the V segment lost 3 bases, leaving 5 bases of the junction unmatched.

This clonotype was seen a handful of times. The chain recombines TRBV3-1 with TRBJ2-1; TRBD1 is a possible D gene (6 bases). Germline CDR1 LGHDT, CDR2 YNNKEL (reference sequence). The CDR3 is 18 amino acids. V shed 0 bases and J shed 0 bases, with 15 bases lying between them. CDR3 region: CASSQEGGPRSSYNEQFF. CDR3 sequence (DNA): TGTGCCAGCAGCCAAGAAGGGGGTCCCCGCTCCTCCTACAATGAGCAGTTCTTC.

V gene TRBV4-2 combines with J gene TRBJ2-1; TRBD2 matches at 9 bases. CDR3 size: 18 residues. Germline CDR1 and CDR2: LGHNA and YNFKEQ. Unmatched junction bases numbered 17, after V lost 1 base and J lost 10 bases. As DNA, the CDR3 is TGTGCCAGCAGCCAAGGTCAAATAGCGGGAGCATGGGTATACGAGCAGTTCTTC. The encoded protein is CASSQGQIAGAWVYEQFF.

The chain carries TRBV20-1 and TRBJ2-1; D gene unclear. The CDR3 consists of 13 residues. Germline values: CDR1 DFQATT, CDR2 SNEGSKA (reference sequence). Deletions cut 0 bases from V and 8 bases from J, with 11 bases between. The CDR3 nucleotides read TGCAGTGCTAGAGATCCCATCGGTGATGAGCAGTTCTTC. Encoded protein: CSARDPIGDEQFF.

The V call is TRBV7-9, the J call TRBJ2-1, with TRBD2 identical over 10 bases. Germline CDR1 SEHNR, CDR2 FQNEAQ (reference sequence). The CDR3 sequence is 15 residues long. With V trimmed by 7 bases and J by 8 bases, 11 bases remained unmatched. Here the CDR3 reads CASNPRASGSYEQFF. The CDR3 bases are TGTGCCAGCAACCCGAGGGCTAGCGGGAGTTATGAGCAGTTCTTC.

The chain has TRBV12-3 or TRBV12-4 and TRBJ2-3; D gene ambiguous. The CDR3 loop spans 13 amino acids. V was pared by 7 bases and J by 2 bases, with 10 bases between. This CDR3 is CASNSYHTDTQYF. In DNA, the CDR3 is TGTGCCAGCAACTCTTATCACACAGATACGCAGTATTTT.

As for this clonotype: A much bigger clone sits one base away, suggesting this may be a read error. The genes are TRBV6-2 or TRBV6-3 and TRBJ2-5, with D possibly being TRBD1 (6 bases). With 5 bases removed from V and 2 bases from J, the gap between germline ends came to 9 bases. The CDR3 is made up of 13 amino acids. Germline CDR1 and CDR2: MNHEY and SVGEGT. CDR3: CASSDTGQETQYF. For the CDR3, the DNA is TGTGCCAGCAGTGACACAGGGCAAGAGACCCAGTACTTC.

Here the CDR3 DNA reads TGCGCCAGCAGCCCAAGGGGGGCGTCCCAAGAGACCCAGTACTTC. It encodes CASSPRGASQETQYF. The chain combines TRBV4-3 with TRBJ2-5, with D possibly being TRBD1 or TRBD2 (6 bases each). Germline V gene data show CDR1 as LGHNA and CDR2 as YSLEER. Trimming took 4 bases from V and 1 from J, leaving 13 bases between them. The CDR3 has 15 amino acids.

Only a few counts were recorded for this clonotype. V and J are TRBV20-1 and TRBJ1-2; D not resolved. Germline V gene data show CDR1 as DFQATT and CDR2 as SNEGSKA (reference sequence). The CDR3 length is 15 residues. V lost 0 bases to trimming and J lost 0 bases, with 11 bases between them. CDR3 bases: TGCAGTGCTAGAGATCCCGAAACGGCTAACTATGGCTACACCTTC. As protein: CSARDPETANYGYTF.